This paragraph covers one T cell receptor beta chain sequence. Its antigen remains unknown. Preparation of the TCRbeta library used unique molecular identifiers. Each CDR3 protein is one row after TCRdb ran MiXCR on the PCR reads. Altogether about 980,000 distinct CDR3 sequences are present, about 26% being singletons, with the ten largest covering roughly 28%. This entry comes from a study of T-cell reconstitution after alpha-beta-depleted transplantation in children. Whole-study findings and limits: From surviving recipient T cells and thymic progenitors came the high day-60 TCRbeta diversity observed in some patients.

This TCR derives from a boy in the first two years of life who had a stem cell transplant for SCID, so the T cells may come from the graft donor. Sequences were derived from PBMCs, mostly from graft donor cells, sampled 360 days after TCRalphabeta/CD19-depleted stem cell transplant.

The CDR3 region is CASSLAFLGPSYNEQFF. CDR3 DNA: TGCGCCAGCAGCTTGGCTTTCCTCGGGCCTTCCTACAATGAGCAGTTCTTC. V usage is TRBV5-1 and J usage is TRBJ2-1; no reliable D call. V was cut by 0 bases and J by 1 base, with 14 bases left in between. This CDR3 contains 17 residues. Germline V CDR1 and CDR2: SGHRS, YFSETQ. Based on the CDR3 plus reference TRBV5-1 and TRBJ2-1, the full variable domain is KAGVTQTPRYLIKTRGQQVTLSCSPISGHRSVSWYQQTPGQGLQFLFEYFSETQRNKGNFPGRFSGRQFSNSRSEMNVSTLELGDSALYLCASSLAFLGPSYNEQFFGPGTRLTVL.